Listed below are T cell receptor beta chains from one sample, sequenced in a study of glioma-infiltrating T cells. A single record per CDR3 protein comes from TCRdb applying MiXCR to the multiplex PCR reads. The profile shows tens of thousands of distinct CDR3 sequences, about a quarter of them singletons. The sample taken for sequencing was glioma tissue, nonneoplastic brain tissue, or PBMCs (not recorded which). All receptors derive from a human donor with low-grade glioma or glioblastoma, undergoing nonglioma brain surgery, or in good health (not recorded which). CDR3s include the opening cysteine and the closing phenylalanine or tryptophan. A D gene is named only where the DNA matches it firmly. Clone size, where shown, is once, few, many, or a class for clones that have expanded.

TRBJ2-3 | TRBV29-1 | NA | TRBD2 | CSVEDTSGGRDTQYF | TGCAGCGTTGAAGACACTAGCGGGGGCAGAGATACGCAGTATTTT
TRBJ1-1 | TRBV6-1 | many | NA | CASSSTMNTEAFF | TGTGCCAGCAGCTCAACCATGAACACTGAAGCTTTCTTT
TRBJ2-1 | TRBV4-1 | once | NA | CASSRKVDYSYNEQFF | TGCGCCAGCAGCCGCAAGGTGGACTACTCTTACAATGAGCAGTTCTTC
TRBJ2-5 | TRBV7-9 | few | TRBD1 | CASSSLIRTGQETQYF | TGTGCCAGCAGCTCCCTCATTAGGACAGGGCAAGAGACCCAGTACTTC
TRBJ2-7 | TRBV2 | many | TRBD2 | CASSVQREFYEQYF | TGTGCCAGCAGTGTGCAGCGGGAGTTCTACGAGCAGTACTTC
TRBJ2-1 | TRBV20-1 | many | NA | CSARDVEGGTYNEQFF | TGCAGTGCTAGGGATGTGGAGGGGGGGACCTACAATGAGCAGTTCTTC
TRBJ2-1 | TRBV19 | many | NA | CASIDVPGTHNEQFF | TGTGCCAGTATCGACGTGCCCGGGACTCACAATGAGCAGTTCTTC
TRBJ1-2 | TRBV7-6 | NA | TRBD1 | CASSQTGGYSYTF | TGTGCCAGCAGCCAGACAGGGGGCTATAGCTACACCTTC
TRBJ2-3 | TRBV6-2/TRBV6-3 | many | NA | CASSFQGRLRADTQYF | TGTGCCAGCAGTTTCCAGGGTCGACTTCGGGCAGATACGCAGTATTTT
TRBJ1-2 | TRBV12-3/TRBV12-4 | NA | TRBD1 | CASSLDRGTGSYGYTF | TGTGCCAGCAGCTTAGATCGAGGGACAGGGTCCTATGGCTACACCTTC
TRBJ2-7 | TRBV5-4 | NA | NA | CASSIGPLHSYEQYF | TGTGCCAGCAGCATAGGACCGCTACACTCCTACGAGCAGTACTTC
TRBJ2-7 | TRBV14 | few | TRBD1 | CASSQFPRDRGRNEQYF | TGTGCCAGCAGCCAATTCCCCCGGGACAGGGGGCGTAATGAGCAGTACTTC
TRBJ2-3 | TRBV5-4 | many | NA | CASSDRPRHPDTQYF | TGTGCCAGCAGCGACCGTCCCAGGCACCCAGATACGCAGTATTTT
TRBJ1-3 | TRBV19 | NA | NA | CATTATLISGNTIYF | TGTGCCACCACAGCAACCCTCATCTCTGGAAACACCATATATTTT
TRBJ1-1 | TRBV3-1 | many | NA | CASSQVNTEAFF | TGTGCCAGCAGCCAAGTGAACACTGAAGCTTTCTTT
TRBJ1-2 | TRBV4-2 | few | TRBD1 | CASSQDRTGYYGYTF | TGTGCCAGCAGCCAAGACCGGACAGGGTACTATGGCTACACCTTC
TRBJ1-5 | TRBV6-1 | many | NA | CASSVGLLEPQHF | TGTGCCAGCAGTGTGGGGCTGTTAGAGCCCCAGCATTTT
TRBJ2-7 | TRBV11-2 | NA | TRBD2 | CASSLDGGGTPYEQYF | TGTGCCAGCAGCTTAGATGGGGGGGGTACTCCCTACGAGCAGTACTTC
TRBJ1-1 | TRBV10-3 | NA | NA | CAISEVTEAFF | TGTGCCATCAGTGAAGTGACTGAAGCTTTCTTT
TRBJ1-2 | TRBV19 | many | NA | CASTPEGQLYGYTF | TGTGCCAGTACCCCGGAGGGACAACTGTATGGCTACACCTTC
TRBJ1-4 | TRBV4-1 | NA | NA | CASSQVKSRGEKLFF | TGCGCCAGCAGCCAAGTCAAGTCGCGAGGTGAAAAACTGTTTTTT
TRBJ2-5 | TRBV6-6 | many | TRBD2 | CASSYLGLVQETQYF | TGTGCCAGCAGTTACCTCGGACTAGTTCAAGAGACCCAGTACTTC
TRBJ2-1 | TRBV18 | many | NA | CASSRRNRNEQFF | TGTGCCAGCTCACGACGGAACAGGAATGAGCAGTTCTTC
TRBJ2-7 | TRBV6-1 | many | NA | CASSEVGSGRYEQYF | TGTGCCAGCAGTGAAGTGGGTAGCGGTAGGTACGAGCAGTACTTC
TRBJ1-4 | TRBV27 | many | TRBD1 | CASSLTRQGATNEKLFF | TGTGCCAGCAGTCTGACCAGACAGGGGGCAACTAATGAAAAACTGTTTTTT
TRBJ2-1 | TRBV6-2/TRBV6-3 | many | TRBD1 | CASSYPRTGGNEQFF | TGTGCCAGCAGTTATCCCCGGACAGGGGGGAATGAGCAGTTCTTC